The 3 T cell receptor beta chains given below trace back to one sample, sequenced in a study of T-cell memory formation after mild COVID-19. Each CDR3 protein gets one entry after TCRdb re-called the 5' RACE reads with MiXCR. The table records approximately 60,000 distinct CDR3 sequences, more than 8% of them present only once. The material sequenced was PBMCs or a T cell subset sorted from them (not recorded which). These receptors all come from a man between 18 and 29 years old who had mild COVID-19 (a few samples of this study predate the infection). Cell type and time point are not known.

This clonotype was observed at least ten times. V usage is TRBV13 and J usage is TRBJ2-7; a possible D gene is TRBD1 (6 bases). The CDR3 length is 13 residues. Per the germline V gene, CDR1 is PRHDT and CDR2 is FYEKMQ (reference sequence). The V end lost 5 bases, the J end lost 6 bases, and 14 bases lay between the germline ends. As DNA, the CDR3 is TGTGCCAGCAGCGACCTTCAGGGGACCGAGCAGTACGTC. The encoded protein is CASSDLQGTEQYV.

This clonotype has more than one count but fewer than ten. The genes are TRBV5-1 and TRBJ1-5; D not resolved. V was shortened by 2 bases and J by 7 bases, with 10 bases between the two germline ends. The length of the CDR3 is 13 residues. Germline CDR1 reads SGHRS; CDR2 reads YFSETQ. CDR3: CASSFSGEQPQHF. DNA of the CDR3: TGCGCCAGCAGCTTTAGTGGGGAACAGCCCCAGCATTTT.

This clonotype was recorded a few times. V usage is TRBV19 and J usage is TRBJ2-3; D remains unclear. The CDR3 is 13 residues long. CDR1 and CDR2 from the germline V gene are LNHDA and SQIVND (reference sequence). V was cut by 3 bases and J by 5 bases, with 9 bases left in between. CDR3 in amino acids: CASSISVEDTQYF. Here the CDR3 DNA reads TGTGCCAGTAGTATTTCCGTGGAAGATACGCAGTATTTT.